The 31 T cell receptor beta chains below come from one sample, sequenced in a study of T cell repertoires in cytomegalovirus infection. TCRdb processed the reads anew with MiXCR; each CDR3 protein has one entry. The sample consists of about 530,000 distinct CDR3 sequences, around 27% of them appearing once. Source material: PBMCs. The receptors were sampled from a human donor in good health (CMV status not recorded). Some clones in this sample may be carry-over from other donors' samples.

There are a few counts of this clonotype. The chain combines TRBV7-2 with TRBJ2-4; TRBD2 might be the D (5 bases). V was clipped by 4 bases and J by 0 bases, with 7 bases between them. Germline values: CDR1 SGHTA, CDR2 FQGNSA. The CDR3 runs to 14 residues. The CDR3 DNA follows: TGTGCCAGCAGCTCCGGACTAGCCAAAAACATTCAGTACTTC. Its translation: CASSSGLAKNIQYF.

This chain joins TRBV20-1 and TRBJ2-1; 7 nucleotides line up with TRBD2. This CDR3 is 13 amino acids long. Per the germline V gene, CDR1 is DFQATT and CDR2 is SNEGSKA (reference sequence). Losses at the gene ends were 1 base for V and 7 bases for J; bases not matched to a gene: 4. CDR3 DNA: TGCAGTGCTAGAGGACTAGCAGCAAATGAGCAGTTCTTC. Translation: CSARGLAANEQFF.

V is TRBV6-5 and J is TRBJ2-3; a possible D gene is TRBD1 (5 bases). The CDR3 extends over 19 amino acids. Germline V gene sequence: CDR1 MNHEY, CDR2 SVGAGI. Trimming removed 0 bases at V and 0 bases at J, with 19 bases between. DNA of the CDR3: TGTGCCAGCAGTTACTCGACTGTATGGGGCGTAGCTAGCACAGATACGCAGTATTTT. It specifies CASSYSTVWGVASTDTQYF.

This clonotype turned up a few times. The chain has TRBV6-1 and TRBJ2-7; D remains ambiguous. CDR1 MNHNS and CDR2 SASEGT come from the germline V gene. Trimming stripped 3 bases from V and 2 bases from J, with 2 bases between. The CDR3 is 11 amino acids. The CDR3 DNA reads TGTGCCAGCAGTGACACCTACGAGCAGTACGTC. It specifies CASSDTYEQYV.

This rearrangement joins TRBV6-8 to TRBJ2-1; D uncertain. V was cut by 5 bases and J by 6 bases, with 8 bases left in between. Germline lookup yields CDR1 MNHGY and CDR2 SAAAGT. This CDR3 has 12 amino acids. The CDR3 loop is CASSLYRNEQFF. The DNA for the CDR3 is TGTGCCAGCAGTCTTTATCGCAATGAGCAGTTCTTC.

The chain combines TRBV2 with TRBJ1-1; D is possibly TRBD1 (6 bases). From germline, CDR1 is SNHLY and CDR2 FYNNEI. This CDR3 is 13 amino acids long. Trimming shortened V by 10 bases and J by 7 bases, and 19 bases separated the two germline ends. The CDR3 protein is CATRGNRAVEAFF. The CDR3 DNA is TGTGCCACCCGAGGGAACAGGGCCGTTGAAGCTTTCTTT. The entire variable domain, with the rest obtained from reference TRBV2 and TRBJ1-1, is as follows: EPEVTQTPSHQVTQMGQEVILRCVPISNHLYFYWYRQILGQKVEFLVSFYNNEISEKSEIFDDQFSVERPDGSNFTLKIRSTKLEDSAMYFCATRGNRAVEAFFGQGTRLTVV.

The chain couples TRBV12-3 or TRBV12-4 to TRBJ2-7; perhaps D is TRBD1 or TRBD2 (5 bases each). CDR3 size: 14 residues. V was pared by 4 bases and J by 5 bases, with 15 bases between. Here the CDR3 reads CASSSRGDVHEQYF. CDR3 DNA sequence: TGTGCCAGCAGTTCCCGAGGGGACGTCCACGAGCAGTACTTC.

The sample holds a few counts of this clonotype. The chain uses TRBV7-2 and TRBJ2-1, with 7 bases fitting TRBD2. The J segment lost 4 bases and the V segment lost 7 bases, leaving 7 bases of the junction unmatched. The CDR3 is 14 amino acids. In germline, CDR1 is SGHTA, CDR2 FQGNSA. The chain's CDR3 is CASIRGDFYNEQFF. CDR3 coding DNA: TGTGCCAGCATCCGGGGGGATTTTTACAATGAGCAGTTCTTC.

As DNA, the CDR3 is TGTGCCAGTCGGCTAGCGGGTCGAGAGCAGTTCTTC. This sequence encodes CASRLAGREQFF. The J gene is TRBJ2-1, the V gene TRBV19; 8 bases align to TRBD2. This CDR3 spans 12 amino acids. V was clipped by 8 bases and J by 10 bases; unmatched bases: 7. Germline values: CDR1 LNHDA, CDR2 SQIVND (reference sequence).

Remarks on this clonotype: At one end, the junction sequence differs from germline, possibly due to a read error. The CDR3 is CASSRDRKGYGYTF. CDR3 DNA: TGTGCCAGTAGTAGAGATCGGAAGGGCTATGGCTATACCTTC. The chain employs TRBV19 and TRBJ1-2; D ambiguous. The germline V gene encodes CDR1 LNHDA and CDR2 SQIVND (reference sequence). This CDR3 spans 14 amino acids.

This clonotype was seen ten or more times. J is TRBJ2-3 and V is TRBV7-6; D is ambiguous. The length of the CDR3 is 14 residues. The V gene's germline CDR1 is SGHVS and CDR2 FNYEAQ. The V gene lost 4 bases and the J gene lost 2 bases, with 10 bases spanning the gap. The CDR3 spells CASSSPLDTDTQYF. The CDR3 DNA sequence: TGTGCCAGCAGCTCACCTTTAGACACAGATACGCAGTATTTT. Drawing the rest from reference TRBV7-6 and TRBJ2-3, the complete variable domain is GAGVSQSPRYKVTKRGQDVALRCDPISGHVSLYWYRQALGQGPEFLTYFNYEAQQDKSGLPNDRFSAERPEGSISTLTIQRTEQRDSAMYRCASSSPLDTDTQYFGPGTRLTVL.

DNA of the CDR3: TGCGCCAGCAGCCAAGGGTGGACTAGCGGGAGGGGTGCCAAAAACATTCAGTACTTC. Protein product: CASSQGWTSGRGAKNIQYF. This chain links TRBV4-3 with TRBJ2-4; 15 positions agree with TRBD2. This CDR3 has 19 amino acids. CDR1 is LGHNA, CDR2 YSLEER, per germline. J gave up 1 base and V 1 base, and 5 bases lay outside the gene matches.

The chain employs TRBV12-3 or TRBV12-4 and TRBJ1-1; D is ambiguous. This CDR3 contains 11 residues. Trimming took 3 bases from V and 10 from J, leaving 9 bases between them. The CDR3 here is CASSFEVLAFF. The CDR3 DNA reads TGTGCCAGCAGTTTTGAAGTTCTAGCTTTCTTT.

This clonotype appeared a few times. The rearrangement joins TRBV2 to TRBJ1-2; unclear D gene. The CDR3 consists of 14 residues. Trimming removed 0 bases from V and 8 bases from J, with 13 bases in between. The germline gives CDR1 SNHLY, CDR2 FYNNEI. For the CDR3, the DNA is TGTGCCAGCAGTGAAGCAGGACGGGGAATCGGCTACACCTTC. Its translation is CASSEAGRGIGYTF.

This clonotype was found a few times. The chain couples TRBV4-1 to TRBJ2-7; D might be TRBD2 (5 bases). V was pared by 0 bases and J by 9 bases, with 18 bases between. The CDR3 is 15 residues long. The V gene's germline CDR1 is MGHRA and CDR2 YSYEKL. CDR3 loop: CASSQDLSLGGSQYV. The DNA of the CDR3 is TGCGCCAGCAGCCAAGATTTATCCCTAGGAGGCTCGCAGTACGTC.

This clonotype has a handful of counts. The chain is built from TRBV4-3 and TRBJ2-2, with TRBD2 matching over 10 bases. The germline CDR1 and CDR2 sequences are LGHNA and YSLEER. The CDR3 is 17 amino acids. Trimming removed 2 bases from V and 0 bases from J; junction bases left unmatched: 3. The CDR3 nucleotides are TGCGCCAGCAGCCAAATTCTAGCGGGAGCGAACACCGGGGAGCTGTTTTTT. It is translated as CASSQILAGANTGELFF.

This clonotype turned up a few times. The chain recombines TRBV5-4 with TRBJ2-1; D remains unclear. CDR1 SGHNT and CDR2 YYREEE come from the germline V gene (reference sequence). The CDR3 is 13 amino acids. Trimming took off 1 base at V and 6 bases at J, with 8 bases between the two ends. CDR3: CASSLRALNEQFF. The CDR3 DNA sequence: TGTGCCAGCAGCTTGAGGGCCCTCAATGAGCAGTTCTTC.

This clonotype showed up just a few times. This chain joins TRBV7-2 and TRBJ2-3, with D perhaps matching TRBD2 (5 bases). The CDR3 runs to 12 residues. Germline lookup yields CDR1 SGHTA and CDR2 FQGNSA. The V and J ends lost 3 bases and 6 bases respectively, with 7 bases between them. The CDR3 region has the DNA TGTGCCAGCAGCTTCCCGGGGGATACGCAGTATTTT. Amino acids: CASSFPGDTQYF. The full variable domain, in which reference TRBV7-2 and TRBJ2-3 provide the parts outside the CDR3, is GAGVSQSPSNKVTEKGKDVELRCDPISGHTALYWYRQSLGQGLEFLIYFQGNSAPDKSGLPSDRFSAERTGGSVSTLTIQRTQQEDSAVYLCASSFPGDTQYFGPGTRLTVL.

This clonotype was seen more than once but under ten times. The genes are TRBV28 and TRBJ1-2; D uncertain. V shed 3 bases and J shed 0 bases, with 8 bases lying between them. The CDR3 loop spans 14 amino acids. The V gene's germline CDR1 is MDHEN and CDR2 SYDVKM. DNA of the CDR3: TGTGCCAGCAGTTTTCACAGAACTAACTATGGCTACACCTTC. Amino acids: CASSFHRTNYGYTF.

This clonotype was counted many times. The chain has TRBV7-2 and TRBJ2-1, with TRBD2 matching 8 bases. CDR1 and CDR2 from the germline V gene are SGHTA and FQGNSA. V shed 1 base, J shed 1 base, and the junction held 3 bases outside the gene matches. The CDR3 has 16 amino acids. CDR3 nucleotides: TGTGCCAGCAGCTTAGATAGCGGGGCATCCTACAATGAGCAGTTCTTC. It encodes CASSLDSGASYNEQFF. The full variable domain, with the rest looked up from reference TRBV7-2 and TRBJ2-1, is GAGVSQSPSNKVTEKGKDVELRCDPISGHTALYWYRQSLGQGLEFLIYFQGNSAPDKSGLPSDRFSAERTGGSVSTLTIQRTQQEDSAVYLCASSLDSGASYNEQFFGPGTRLTVL.

Only one count was recorded for this clonotype. The chain recombines TRBV28 with TRBJ1-1, with D possibly TRBD1 on 5 matching bases. V was shortened by 5 bases and J by 3 bases, with 16 bases between the two germline ends. In germline, CDR1 is MDHEN, CDR2 SYDVKM. This CDR3 comprises 15 residues. CDR3 region: CASSPYRRRDTEAFF. CDR3 DNA: TGTGCCAGCAGTCCATATCGTCGCAGGGACACTGAAGCTTTCTTT.

This clonotype has a count of ten or more. The gene calls are TRBV7-2 and TRBJ1-2; D remains unclear. Germline V gene lookup returns CDR1 SGHTA and CDR2 FQGNSA. This CDR3 contains 15 residues. Deletions cut 5 bases from V and 2 bases from J, with 15 bases between. As DNA, the CDR3 is TGTGCCAGCAGCCCCTCCCGGACGGTAAACTATGGCTACACCTTC. Its protein is CASSPSRTVNYGYTF. Complete variable domain (other parts from reference TRBV7-2 and TRBJ1-2): GAGVSQSPSNKVTEKGKDVELRCDPISGHTALYWYRQSLGQGLEFLIYFQGNSAPDKSGLPSDRFSAERTGGSVSTLTIQRTQQEDSAVYLCASSPSRTVNYGYTFGSGTRLTVV.

The rearrangement uses TRBV19 and TRBJ1-1; D is undetermined. This CDR3 has 11 amino acids. The germline V gene has CDR1 LNHDA and CDR2 SQIVND (reference sequence). V was cut by 8 bases and J by 2 bases, with 6 bases left in between. In DNA, the CDR3 is TGTGCCAGTTACTATAACACTGAAGCTTTCTTT. Protein product: CASYYNTEAFF.

This clonotype came up a few times. Here the CDR3 DNA reads TGTGCCAGCAGCCAAGCGAGTGCGGGTCGGACAGATACGCAGTATTTT. Protein: CASSQASAGRTDTQYF. This chain connects TRBV28 to TRBJ2-3, with D possibly matching TRBD2 (5 bases). Trimming took 6 bases from V and 3 from J, leaving 19 bases between them. CDR3 length: 16 amino acids. CDR1 is MDHEN and CDR2 is SYDVKM in the germline V gene.

This chain connects TRBV6-4 to TRBJ2-3; perhaps TRBD2 as D (6 bases). Germline V gives CDR1 MRHNA, CDR2 SNTAGT. Trimming took off 2 bases at V and 6 bases at J, with 15 bases between the two ends. The CDR3 contains 15 residues. The CDR3 DNA reads TGTGCCAGCAGTGACGCTGGCGGGAAGACGGATACGCAGTATTTT. Amino acids: CASSDAGGKTDTQYF.

This clonotype has a handful of counts. The V and J genes are TRBV11-2 and TRBJ2-1; D is perhaps TRBD2 (5 bases). CDR1 is SGHAT and CDR2 is FQNNGV in the germline V gene. Trimming removed 3 bases from V and 3 bases from J, with 9 bases in between. CDR3 length: 14 amino acids. The CDR3, as DNA: TGTGCCAGCAGCTTTGAGCGGAACTACAATGAGCAGTTCTTC. It yields the protein CASSFERNYNEQFF.

This clonotype has just a few counts. The chain is built from TRBV7-9 and TRBJ2-4; 10 bases align to TRBD1. This CDR3 is 15 amino acids long. The germline V gene has CDR1 SEHNR and CDR2 FQNEAQ (reference sequence). V lost 4 bases, J lost 5 bases, and 5 bases stayed unmatched. Here the CDR3 DNA reads TGTGCCAGCAGCTCGGGGACAGGGGAACAAAACATTCAGTACTTC. Amino acids: CASSSGTGEQNIQYF.

The chain joins TRBV7-2 to TRBJ2-2; D is unclear. Between the trimmed V and J ends, which lost 6 bases and 0 bases, there was a span of 8 bases. CDR3 length equals 14 residues. Germline V gives CDR1 SGHTA, CDR2 FQGNSA. The CDR3 DNA sequence: TGTGCCAGCAGTCAAGACTCGAACACCGGGGAGCTGTTTTTT. Amino acid sequence: CASSQDSNTGELFF.

CDR3 amino acids: CASSQDIGPGKTQYF. The CDR3 DNA reads TGTGCCAGCAGCCAAGATATTGGGCCTGGGAAGACCCAGTACTTC. This sequence joins TRBV4-2 and TRBJ2-5; D unresolved. V was cut by 0 bases and J by 6 bases, with 14 bases left in between. The CDR3 runs to 15 residues. From germline, CDR1 is LGHNA and CDR2 YNFKEQ.

The V call is TRBV5-6, the J call TRBJ1-2, with a possible D match to TRBD1 (6 bases). Trimming removed 4 bases at V and 3 bases at J, with 16 bases between. Germline V gives CDR1 SGHDT, CDR2 YYEEEE. CDR3 length equals 15 residues. CDR3 sequence reads: CASSPQVGGYYGYTF. CDR3 nucleotides: TGTGCCAGCAGCCCCCAGGTGGGGGGCTACTATGGCTACACCTTC.

Only a few counts were recorded for this clonotype. The chain combines TRBV20-1 with TRBJ1-1; TRBD1 is a possible D gene (5 bases). Looked up from germline, CDR1 is DFQATT and CDR2 is SNEGSKA (reference sequence). The CDR3 loop spans 11 amino acids. The germline V and J ends were trimmed by 5 bases and 11 bases, with 15 bases remaining between them. CDR3 nucleotide sequence: TGCAGTGCTTCCGGACACGGAGAGGCTTTCTTT. This encodes CSASGHGEAFF.